Each of the 7 T cell receptor beta chains below was sequenced from the same sample in a study of preoperative IRX-2 immunotherapy in early breast cancer. This table comes from immunoSEQ multiplex PCR, and its TCRdb copy is limited to in-frame clones, with some not included. Here the sample spans around 25,000 clones, around 74% being singletons. Described treatment: preoperative locoregional IRX-2 cytokine immunotherapy. The input for sequencing was lymph node tissue, taken after IRX-2 immunotherapy. These TCRs come from a human donor with breast cancer.

By sample share, this clone is medium-sized (0.01 to 0.1%). The chain uses TRBV11-3 and TRBJ2-5, with 9 bases identical to TRBD1. This CDR3 is 14 amino acids long. Germline lookup yields CDR1 SGHNT and CDR2 YENEEA. With V trimmed by 5 bases and J by 4 bases, 5 bases remained unmatched. CDR3 nucleotides: TGTGCCAGCAGCCAAGGGGGACAGGGAGAGACCCAGTACTTC. It is translated as CASSQGGQGETQYF.

Comments on this clone: One junction end does not reproduce the germline sequence, and a read error may be involved. This chain uses TRBV6-8 with TRBJ2-2; 8 positions match TRBD2. The germline gives CDR1 MNHGY, CDR2 SAAAGT. This CDR3 is 17 amino acids long. CDR3: CAISGRPGGENTGELFF. In DNA, the CDR3 is TGTGCCATCAGTGGTCGGCCGGGAGGGGAGAACACCGGGGAGCTGTTTTTT.

This rearrangement joins TRBV28 to TRBJ1-2, with D perhaps TRBD1 (6 bases). The CDR3 extends over 14 amino acids. The V end was cut by 5 bases, the J end by 4 bases, with 14 bases between. CDR1 is MDHEN and CDR2 is SYDVKM in the germline V gene. The CDR3 spells CASSKTGTPYGYTF. CDR3 DNA sequence: TGTGCCAGCAGTAAGACCGGGACACCCTATGGCTACACCTTC.

Of note for this clone: Mismatch with germline at one junction end may stem from a read error. The gene calls are TRBV6-8 and TRBJ1-5, with TRBD1 as a possible D gene (6 bases). This CDR3 comprises 14 residues. Germline CDR1 is MNHGY and CDR2 is SAAAGT. CDR3 sequence (DNA): TGTGCCAGCAGTCGCCGGACAGACAATCAGCCCCAACATTTT. Translation gives CASSRRTDNQPQHF.

CDR3 nucleotides: TGTGCCAGCAGTTACACGAGAGGGACAGGGGGCGTAGGCACTGAAGCTTTCTTT. Translated, it gives CASSYTRGTGGVGTEAFF. The gene calls are TRBV6-8 and TRBJ1-1, with 12 bases matching TRBD1. With V trimmed by 2 bases and J by 4 bases, 11 bases remained unmatched. The germline CDR1 and CDR2 sequences are MNHGY and SAAAGT. This CDR3 contains 18 residues.

This clone was observed a single time. The chain carries TRBV14 and TRBJ2-7, with 7 positions matching TRBD1. J lost 2 bases, V lost 4 bases, and 5 bases had no gene match. This CDR3 contains 14 residues. Germline CDR1 SGHDN, CDR2 FVKESK. The CDR3, as DNA: TGTGCCAGCAGCCCACTGCAGGGGGCCTACGAGCAGTACTTC. Its translation: CASSPLQGAYEQYF.

This clone was counted once. This rearrangement joins TRBV7-1 to TRBJ2-1; D gene unclear. TRBV7-1 is annotated as an ORF whose role is uncertain. V lost 4 bases and J lost 2, with 6 bases in between. CDR3 length equals 13 residues. The CDR3 loop is CASSLTPYNEQFF. In DNA, the CDR3 is TGTGCCAGCAGCTTAACCCCCTACAATGAGCAGTTCTTC.